This T cell receptor (beta chain) emerged from a study of T cell repertoires in cytomegalovirus infection (dated by TCRdb to about 2019). Regarding the research as a whole: Donor HLA type was relevant to the analysis, because carriage of CMV infection together with the matching HLA type was indicated by public TCR beta signatures. Overall study results and their limits: The ex vivo response was dominated by HLA-C-restricted CMV-specific TCR beta clonotypes, which also provided the single most frequent clonotype in two of eight donors. Carriers of CMV infection plus the relevant HLA type were discriminated by the cumulative frequency of public TCR beta family members in the study cohort and in an independent roughly 340-donor cohort.

This clonotype showed up many times. Its target antigen remains unknown. The input lacks base qualities; no much larger clone sits a single base away. CDR1 and CDR2 are read off the germline V gene as SGHAT and FQNNGV. Cut back by 5 bases and 8 bases, the V and J ends lie 18 bases apart. From its cysteine to its phenylalanine, the CDR3 spans 15 amino acids. The only DNA kept is the CDR3, 45 bases in frame from the first base. TCRdb records Illumina HiSeq 1500 as the sequencer. TCRdb reran the public reads through fastp at Q25 and MiXCR, keeping productive beta chains. Each entry is one CDR3 protein sequence, shown with its most common DNA and genes. This sample has under 250,000 distinct CDR3 sequences in its table, and approximately 7% of those were observed once. In total, the top ten clones hold about 6.5% of the sample.

The receptor chain draws on TRBV11-2 and TRBJ1-4, with the D gene too uncertain to name. This TCR was recovered from a human donor in good health (CMV status not recorded). Some clones in this sample may be carry-over from other donors' samples. The specimen sequenced was PBMCs. The DNA is as follows: TGTGCCAGCAGCGCCTATGGGAACTTGGAAGAAAAACTGTTTTTT. Its product reads: CASSAYGNLEEKLFF. Supplemented by the reference TRBV11-2 and TRBJ1-4 proteins around the CDR3, the complete variable domain is EAGVAQSPRYKIIEKRQSVAFWCNPISGHATLYWYQQILGQGPKLLIQFQNNGVVDDSQLPKDRFSAERLKGVDSTLKIQPAKLEDSAVYLCASSAYGNLEEKLFFGSGTQLSVL.